This paragraph covers one TCR beta chain sequence. Its antigen target is currently unknown. Per-nucleotide qualities are absent, and no much larger clonotype sits a single base away. The library relied on RT-PCR. The sequencing machine was an Illumina HiSeq 2500. Clones were called with MiXCR by TCRdb after fastp trimmed the public reads at Q25, and only in-frame beta chains were retained. Every entry covers one CDR3 protein and lists the most common genes and DNA from its rows. Across this sample there are about 700,000 distinct CDR3 sequences, with 11% to 15% seen only once. 5.5% to 7% of the sample lies in the top ten. The cysteine opens and the phenylalanine closes a CDR3 of 14 amino acids. Just CDR3 DNA is preserved here, 42 bases in frame from base 1. The junction carries 12 bases between V and J, which are trimmed by 2 bases and 4 bases respectively. The germline V gene specifies MNHEY as CDR1 and SVGAGI as CDR2.

This sample was included in a study of response to subunit inactivated influenza vaccine (dated by TCRdb to 2016 to 2018). Background on the whole study: Deep quantitative T cell receptor repertoire profiling was used in the study to track responses to a trivalent subunit inactivated influenza vaccine. Points the paper makes about the study in general: It was suggested by the authors that each seasonal influenza vaccination may recruit only a limited number of new T cells.

The receptor chain draws on TRBV6-5 and TRBJ2-7; the D gene is perhaps TRBD2, on 5 matching bases. This sequence was found in a man aged 50 to 59 who received an inactivated influenza vaccine. Donor details come from another sample of the same person, matched by shared clones. This specimen consisted of PBMCs from blood, obtained 14 days before vaccination. The CDR3 region: CASSYPSSGYEQYF. In nucleotides, the sequence is TGTGCCAGCAGTTACCCCAGTTCGGGGTACGAGCAGTACTTC.